This TCR beta chain came from a study of blood T cell repertoires in COVID-19. Looking at the study overall: Acute and convalescent COVID-19 samples came from the United States, Italy and Spain. From T cells, B-cell-depleted T cells, or PBMCs came the material, which was cDNA or gDNA.

Authors' data handling: For nucleated cells, counts were estimated from reference gene primer amplification. Here immunoSEQ multiplex PCR was the method, and the copy in TCRdb shows in-frame clones only, minus some. D and trimming were read from the DNA, whereas the V and J calls and clone size are those reported in that table. The data hold some 120,000 clones, with 86% observed a single time. The receptor's source is a woman aged 50 to 65 who had recovered from COVID-19. Specimen: peripheral blood.

CDR3 residues: CASSQGTLDYGYTF. CDR3 DNA: TGCGCCAGCAGCCAAGGAACTCTTGACTATGGCTACACCTTC. V and J are TRBV4-1 and TRBJ1-2; no definite D call. V lost 1 base and J lost 3, with 9 bases in between. Germline values: CDR1 MGHRA, CDR2 YSYEKL. This CDR3 comprises 14 residues.